Below, 7 T cell receptor beta chains from the same sample are listed, as sequenced in a study of blood T cells in healthy people across ages. Together with a sample-barcoded 5' primer, a J-beta primer mix was included in a second PCR lasting about 6 to 11 cycles. TCRdb itself ran the 5' RACE reads through MiXCR, one entry per CDR3 protein. Of roughly 1,500,000 distinct CDR3 sequences listed, roughly 45% are singletons. Input material: blood. Receptors originate from a young woman in good health.

The chain uses TRBV21-1 and TRBJ1-4; the table names TRBD1, a call not compared with the DNA. TRBV21-1 is marked as a pseudogene. The CDR3 contains 20 residues. The CDR3 is CASSKKTEGRIGPTNEKLFF. The CDR3 DNA is TGTGCCAGCAGCAAAAAGACAGAAGGGAGAATCGGGCCAACTAATGAAAAACTGTTTTTT.

V gene TRBV6-5 combines with J gene TRBJ2-1; D is perhaps TRBD2 (6 bases). The germline gives CDR1 MNHEY, CDR2 SVGAGI. V lost 0 bases, J lost 7 bases, and 22 bases lay in between. The CDR3 spans 18 residues. This CDR3 is CASSYSKIPGLRRNEQFF. CDR3 nucleotides: TGTGCCAGCAGTTACTCTAAAATACCGGGACTTCGACGGAATGAGCAGTTCTTC.

There are a few counts of this clonotype. The chain uses TRBV5-1 and TRBJ2-5; D may be TRBD1 or TRBD2 (5 bases each). Germline CDR1 SGHRS, CDR2 YFSETQ. The CDR3 is made up of 16 amino acids. V shed 4 bases and J shed 4 bases, with 20 bases lying between them. This chain's CDR3 is CASSKSGAQTGETQYF. The DNA for the CDR3 is TGCGCCAGCAGCAAATCCGGGGCCCAAACAGGAGAGACCCAGTACTTC.

This chain uses TRBV20-1 with TRBJ1-2; TRBD1 matches at 10 bases. The trim removed 5 bases at V and 9 bases at J, leaving 9 bases unmatched. The CDR3 is made up of 13 amino acids. From germline, CDR1 is DFQATT and CDR2 SNEGSKA (reference sequence). CDR3: CSAGGQGSKSYTF. In DNA form, the CDR3 reads TGCAGTGCTGGGGGACAGGGGAGTAAGAGCTACACCTTC.

This clonotype was seen a few times. The V gene is TRBV2, the J gene TRBJ2-5; weak D call: TRBD2 (5 bases). The CDR3 is made up of 14 amino acids. V lost 4 bases and J 5 bases, leaving 14 bases between the germline ends. Germline loops: CDR1 SNHLY, CDR2 FYNNEI. Here the CDR3 reads CASSVWRSDETQYF. DNA of the CDR3: TGTGCCAGCAGTGTGTGGCGTAGCGACGAGACCCAGTACTTC. Variable domain in full (rest from reference TRBV2 and TRBJ2-5): EPEVTQTPSHQVTQMGQEVILRCVPISNHLYFYWYRQILGQKVEFLVSFYNNEISEKSEIFDDQFSVERPDGSNFTLKIRSTKLEDSAMYFCASSVWRSDETQYFGPGTRLLVL.

The chain carries TRBV15 and TRBJ2-3; no firm D call. The CDR3 sequence is 8 residues long. Germline CDR1 reads LNHNV; CDR2 reads YYDKDF (reference sequence). V gave up 10 bases and J gave up 8 bases, with 4 bases separating them. DNA for the CDR3: TGTGCCATCTGTACGCAGTATTTT. Translating gives CAICTQYF.

The chain employs TRBV24-1 and TRBJ2-5; D might be TRBD2 (6 bases). V lost 9 bases, J lost 0 bases, and 10 bases lay in between. CDR3 length: 13 residues. The germline V gene has CDR1 KGHDR and CDR2 SFDVKD. In DNA, the CDR3 is TGTGCCACCGGACCTAGCGACCAAGAGACCCAGTACTTC. It specifies CATGPSDQETQYF.